This entry features one T cell receptor (beta chain) sequence. Antigen unknown. These data originate in a study of cytomegalovirus exposure and HLA in healthy donors. Broader study findings: Exclusion applied to some V segments, including TRBV6-2 and TRBV6-3, as they were indistinguishable. A later analysis reportedly found fewer N-insertions in an Asian-associated ancestry cluster than the roughly 680-donor mean. Some TCR beta chains (roughly 150 of them) were listed as cytomegalovirus-associated.

PCR amplification relied on 60 Vbeta primers (plus 13 Jbeta primers). Generated by immunoSEQ multiplex PCR, the TCRdb table keeps only in-frame clones and is missing some. The sample holds hundreds of thousands of clones, 76% seen once. Everyone who donated was a healthy bone marrow donor. The V and J ends lost 5 bases and 4 bases, in that order; junction bases with no gene match: 10. This CDR3 contains 17 residues. CDR1 is MDHEN and CDR2 is SYDVKM in the germline V gene. Sample: PBMCs. The clonotype was recovered from a man aged 18 to 29 in good health and CMV-seronegative. The chain couples TRBV28 to TRBJ2-5, with 13 bases lining up with TRBD2. The CDR3: CASSTWTSGSGIETQYF. The CDR3, as DNA: TGTGCCAGCAGTACCTGGACTAGCGGGAGTGGAATAGAGACCCAGTACTTC.